The next 30 T cell receptor beta chains were all read from a single sample in a study of regulatory T cells in long-lasting Graves disease. According to the study, TCR beta libraries were built with iRepertoire HTBI primers and CDR3-region Arm-PCR. TCRdb reprocessed the multiplex PCR reads via MiXCR and lists one record per CDR3 protein. The table includes about 220,000 distinct CDR3 sequences, about 19% detected once. Time point meaning: newly diagnosed GD, antithyroid drugs for less than 3 months. PBMC-extracted RNA yielded the TCR library. The sample also formed part of further work on T cells in Graves' hyperthyroidism and ophthalmopathy.

This material consisted of peripheral blood mononuclear cells (PBMCs), taken at new diagnosis, from a patient treated with antithyroid drugs. These receptors were collected from a woman aged 25 to 45 with Graves disease.

This clonotype was recorded at least ten times. V usage is TRBV7-9 and J usage is TRBJ1-2; D unclear. This CDR3 has 13 residues. From germline, CDR1 is SEHNR and CDR2 FQNEAQ (reference sequence). V dropped 1 base and J dropped 7 bases, with 10 bases sitting between them. CDR3 DNA sequence: TGTGCCAGCAGCTTAGATCCCCTCTTTGGCTACACCTTC. It specifies CASSLDPLFGYTF.

Turning to this clonotype: The junction shows a germline mismatch at one end, possibly a read error. The chain couples TRBV24-1 to TRBJ1-5; no reliable D call. The CDR3 has 14 residues. Germline CDR1 and CDR2: KGHDR and SFDVKD. The CDR3: CATSGGSASQPQHF. The CDR3 DNA reads as TGTGCCACCAGTGGGGGATCGGCTAGTCAGCCCCAGCATTTC.

This clonotype was picked up many times. This chain links TRBV6-4 with TRBJ1-2; 9 bases map to TRBD1. With 4 bases clipped from V and 2 bases from J, the junction kept 8 bases outside the gene matches. CDR3 size: 16 residues. Germline V gene sequence: CDR1 MRHNA, CDR2 SNTAGT. The CDR3 DNA reads as TGTGCCAGCAGTGTCGGCCCCGGGACAGGGAACTATGGCTACACCTTC. This codes for CASSVGPGTGNYGYTF.

This sequence joins TRBV20-1 and TRBJ1-2; tentative D call: TRBD1 (6 bases). V lost 0 bases and J lost 1, with 12 bases in between. This CDR3 is built from 15 residues. Germline CDR1 reads DFQATT; CDR2 reads SNEGSKA (reference sequence). The CDR3 bases are TGCAGTGCTAGAGAATCTCAGGGGCTTAACTATGGCTACACCTTC. This encodes CSARESQGLNYGYTF.

This chain links TRBV6-9 with TRBJ1-4; D gene unclear. The V end lost 3 bases, the J end lost 0 bases, and 8 bases lay between the germline ends. The CDR3 totals 15 residues. The V gene's germline CDR1 is MNHGY and CDR2 SVAAGI. The CDR3 nucleotides are TGTGCCAGCAGTTACTTTGGGCCAACTAATGAAAAACTGTTTTTT. Encoded protein: CASSYFGPTNEKLFF.

Many counts were recorded for this clonotype. The chain combines TRBV11-2 with TRBJ2-2; 8 bases fit TRBD2. This CDR3 spans 15 amino acids. V lost 4 bases to trimming and J lost 6 bases; unmatched junction nucleotides: 7. From germline, CDR1 is SGHAT and CDR2 FQNNGV. The DNA of the CDR3 is TGTGCCAGCAGCTCGGCGGCGGGGGGCGCCGGGGAGCTGTTTTTT. Translating gives CASSSAAGGAGELFF. The variable domain in full, completed from reference TRBV11-2 and TRBJ2-2, reads EAGVAQSPRYKIIEKRQSVAFWCNPISGHATLYWYQQILGQGPKLLIQFQNNGVVDDSQLPKDRFSAERLKGVDSTLKIQPAKLEDSAVYLCASSSAAGGAGELFFGEGSRLTVL.

This clonotype has ten or more counts. The V gene is TRBV19, the J gene TRBJ2-5; possibly TRBD2 for D (6 bases). The CDR3 runs to 15 residues. Per the germline V gene, CDR1 is LNHDA and CDR2 is SQIVND (reference sequence). The V end lost 2 bases, the J end lost 7 bases, and 17 bases lay between the germline ends. The CDR3 DNA reads TGTGCCAGTAGTATACCGGGGCCGGGAGATGGGACCCAGTACTTC. This codes for CASSIPGPGDGTQYF. The full variable domain, its missing parts supplied by reference TRBV19 and TRBJ2-5, is DGGITQSPKYLFRKEGQNVTLSCEQNLNHDAMYWYRQDPGQGLRLIYYSQIVNDFQKGDIAEGYSVSREKKESFPLTVTSAQKNPTAFYLCASSIPGPGDGTQYFGPGTRLLVL.

The table lists this clonotype with many counts. This chain connects TRBV2 to TRBJ1-1; maybe TRBD1 (5 bases). The germline V and J ends were trimmed by 6 bases and 10 bases, with 15 bases remaining between them. This CDR3 spans 12 amino acids. CDR1 is SNHLY and CDR2 is FYNNEI in the germline V gene. CDR3 protein: CASRRVGRGAFF. CDR3 nucleotides: TGTGCCAGCAGGAGGGTGGGGCGAGGAGCTTTCTTT.

In regard to this clonotype: A much bigger clone sits one base away, suggesting this may be a read error. The chain is built from TRBV12-3 or TRBV12-4 and TRBJ1-2, with D perhaps matching TRBD1 (5 bases). This CDR3 has 14 amino acids. The DNA of the CDR3 is TGTGCCAGCGGTTTGACGGCAGGGCGTGGGGGCTACACCTTC. Protein: CASGLTAGRGGYTF.

There are many counts of this clonotype. The V call is TRBV5-1, the J call TRBJ2-7; either TRBD1 or TRBD2 may fit D (7 bases each). CDR3 length: 17 amino acids. Germline CDR1 SGHRS, CDR2 YFSETQ. V was clipped by 0 bases and J by 0 bases, with 16 bases between them. The CDR3 DNA is TGCGCCAGCAGCTTGGCGGGGAGGGACAGACGCTCCTACGAGCAGTACTTC. This gives the protein CASSLAGRDRRSYEQYF.

This clonotype was counted many times. This chain links TRBV27 with TRBJ1-1; D remains ambiguous. V lost 3 bases and J lost 3, with 8 bases in between. There are 13 residues in the CDR3. Germline CDR1 reads MNHEY; CDR2 reads SMNVEV (reference sequence). CDR3 DNA sequence: TGTGCCAGCAGTTTCCAAGGACACACTGAAGCTTTCTTT. It encodes CASSFQGHTEAFF.

This clonotype showed up many times. The chain combines TRBV2 with TRBJ2-7, with D perhaps matching TRBD1 or TRBD2 (7 bases each). The germline V gene encodes CDR1 SNHLY and CDR2 FYNNEI. V lost 6 bases to trimming and J lost 3 bases, with 15 bases between them. This CDR3 spans 14 amino acids. In nucleotides, the CDR3 is TGTGCCAGCAGACCGACAGGGAGGGACTACGAGCAGTACTTC. Translated: CASRPTGRDYEQYF.

This clonotype was detected only a few times. The chain joins TRBV9 to TRBJ2-2, with D maybe TRBD1 (5 bases). This CDR3 is built from 17 residues. The V end was cut by 0 bases, the J end by 0 bases, with 12 bases between. Germline V gene sequence: CDR1 SGDLS, CDR2 YYNGEE. The CDR3 coding sequence is TGTGCCAGCAGCGTAGCTCGGACATACGCGAACACCGGGGAGCTGTTTTTT. Protein product: CASSVARTYANTGELFF.

This clonotype appeared many times. The J gene is TRBJ1-3, the V gene TRBV9; D gene uncertain. V gave up 0 bases and J gave up 0 bases, with 10 bases separating them. The CDR3 has 16 amino acids. CDR1 and CDR2 (germline): SGDLS, YYNGEE. The CDR3: CASSVEVGYSGNTIYF. The CDR3 region has the DNA TGTGCCAGCAGCGTAGAAGTCGGATACTCTGGAAACACCATATATTTT.

The J gene is TRBJ1-1, the V gene TRBV2, with D possibly TRBD1 on 6 matching bases. The V end was cut by 6 bases, the J end by 4 bases, with 15 bases between. The CDR3 sequence is 14 residues long. Per germline, CDR1 SNHLY and CDR2 FYNNEI. In nucleotides, the CDR3 is TGTGCCAGCAGATTACAGGGCATAGGCACTGAAGCTTTCTTT. It encodes CASRLQGIGTEAFF.

The table lists this clonotype with a few counts. This sequence joins TRBV6-1 and TRBJ1-5; a possible D gene is TRBD1 (6 bases). Trimming cost V 9 bases and J 7 bases, with 31 bases left between them. In germline, CDR1 is MNHNS, CDR2 SASEGT. The CDR3 spans 18 residues. CDR3 sequence reads: CASCDRSLAAAGVQPQHF. CDR3 DNA sequence: TGTGCCAGTTGTGACCGTTCATTAGCAGCCGCAGGGGTACAGCCCCAGCATTTT.

The V gene is TRBV12-3 or TRBV12-4, the J gene TRBJ2-3; TRBD2 is a possible D gene (5 bases). V was cut by 6 bases and J by 1 base, with 11 bases left in between. The CDR3 has 14 residues. This chain's CDR3 is CASRRPEGTDTQYF. The CDR3 DNA sequence: TGTGCCAGCAGGCGACCGGAGGGCACAGATACGCAGTATTTT.

This clonotype was seen ten or more times. V is TRBV19 and J is TRBJ2-5; D uncertain. V gave up 4 bases and J gave up 4 bases, with 10 bases separating them. CDR3 length: 13 residues. Germline loops: CDR1 LNHDA, CDR2 SQIVND (reference sequence). CDR3 coding DNA: TGTGCCAGTAGTACCCCGGGTGTAGAGACCCAGTACTTC. Translated, it gives CASSTPGVETQYF.

This clonotype came up many times. The chain combines TRBV25-1 with TRBJ1-1, with 9 bases lining up with TRBD1. The length of the CDR3 is 15 residues. The germline CDR1 and CDR2 sequences are MGHDK and SYGVNS. The V and J ends lost 4 bases and 5 bases, in that order; junction bases with no gene match: 8. The CDR3 coding sequence is TGTGCCAGCAGTGCCTCCGGGACAGGGAAGACTGAAGCTTTCTTT. As protein: CASSASGTGKTEAFF.

This clonotype was seen ten or more times. The V gene is TRBV28, the J gene TRBJ1-3; TRBD1 might be the D (5 bases). The V and J ends lost 6 bases and 2 bases respectively, with 14 bases between them. This CDR3 is built from 15 residues. From germline, CDR1 is MDHEN and CDR2 SYDVKM. This chain's CDR3 is CASSLPGRTGNTIYF. CDR3 in DNA: TGTGCCAGCAGCCTCCCAGGGAGGACTGGAAACACCATATATTTT.

This clonotype was detected many times. V gene TRBV2 combines with J gene TRBJ2-1, with D possibly TRBD1 on 6 matching bases. The V and J ends lost 6 bases and 8 bases respectively, with 14 bases between them. The CDR3 has 13 residues. Germline V gene sequence: CDR1 SNHLY, CDR2 FYNNEI. The CDR3 protein is CASSEQGWDEQFF. CDR3 nucleotide sequence: TGTGCCAGCAGCGAACAGGGATGGGATGAGCAGTTCTTC. Together with reference TRBV2 and TRBJ2-1, the CDR3 gives the full variable domain: EPEVTQTPSHQVTQMGQEVILRCVPISNHLYFYWYRQILGQKVEFLVSFYNNEISEKSEIFDDQFSVERPDGSNFTLKIRSTKLEDSAMYFCASSEQGWDEQFFGPGTRLTVL.

This clonotype was seen ten or more times. The chain links TRBV25-1 to TRBJ1-1; 7 nucleotides agree with TRBD1. The CDR3 covers 14 residues. The V gene end was trimmed by 3 bases and the J gene end by 1 base; junction bases not matched to a gene: 2. Germline CDR1 is MGHDK and CDR2 is SYGVNS. CDR3 bases: TGTGCCAGCAGTGAGACAGGGAGGAACACTGAAGCTTTCTTT. Translated, it gives CASSETGRNTEAFF.

The CDR3 DNA follows: TGTGCCAGCAGAGACTATTACATCCCACCTATAGGCAACAATCAGCCCCAGCATTTT. Residues: CASRDYYIPPIGNNQPQHF. The chain recombines TRBV27 with TRBJ1-5; D is unresolved. The V end lost 6 bases, the J end lost 3 bases, and 27 bases lay between the germline ends. CDR1 is MNHEY and CDR2 is SMNVEV in the germline V gene (reference sequence). CDR3 length: 19 residues.

This clonotype was seen at least ten times. The chain carries TRBV15 and TRBJ2-7; the D call may be TRBD1 or TRBD2 (7 bases each). V was shortened by 5 bases and J by 1 base, with 18 bases between the two germline ends. Germline CDR1 reads LNHNV; CDR2 reads YYDKDF (reference sequence). The length of the CDR3 is 16 residues. For the CDR3, the DNA is TGTGCCACCAGCTCATCGCAGGGGGGGTTTTCCTACGAGCAGTACTTC. Amino acid sequence: CATSSSQGGFSYEQYF.

This clonotype was counted many times. V is TRBV12-3 or TRBV12-4 and J is TRBJ2-3, with 8 bases matching TRBD1. CDR3 length equals 14 residues. V trimming: 6 bases; J trimming: 5 bases; junction bases outside the gene matches: 7. CDR3 sequence reads: CASSRQGTRDTQYF. In nucleotides, the CDR3 is TGTGCCAGCAGCCGACAGGGGACACGAGATACGCAGTATTTT.

This clonotype was detected ten times or more. The CDR3 sequence is CASSLAPPGTGGTDTQYF. The CDR3 DNA reads TGTGCCAGCAGCTTAGCGCCACCCGGGACAGGGGGCACAGATACGCAGTATTTT. This chain joins TRBV7-6 and TRBJ2-3; 10 bases are shared with TRBD1. The CDR3 is made up of 18 amino acids. Losses at the gene ends were 0 bases for V and 1 base for J; bases not matched to a gene: 7. Germline values: CDR1 SGHVS, CDR2 FNYEAQ.

The chain carries TRBV28 and TRBJ1-1; TRBD1 matches at 9 bases. V shed 3 bases and J 8 bases; nucleotides not matched to a gene: 10. Germline CDR1 MDHEN, CDR2 SYDVKM. The CDR3 length is 15 residues. The CDR3 region is CASSLSARDRVEAFF. In DNA form, the CDR3 reads TGTGCCAGCAGTTTGTCGGCGCGGGACAGGGTCGAAGCTTTCTTT.

There are many counts of this clonotype. This rearrangement joins TRBV6-1 to TRBJ2-7; D may be TRBD2 (6 bases). CDR1 is MNHNS and CDR2 is SASEGT in the germline V gene. V was pared by 8 bases and J by 2 bases, with 16 bases between. The CDR3 covers 14 residues. CDR3 DNA sequence: TGTGCCAGCGGGGAGCGGGCTCAAACCTACGAGCAGTACTTC. Its protein product is CASGERAQTYEQYF.

In this sample, this clonotype turned up many times. At one end, the junction sequence differs from germline, possibly due to a read error. The chain employs TRBV18 and TRBJ1-4; D call uncertain. CDR1 and CDR2 from the germline V gene are KGHSH and LQKENI. This CDR3 region has 13 residues. The CDR3 DNA is TGTGCCAGCTCCCCACAGCGAGGCGAAAAACTGTTTTTT. Its translation: CASSPQRGEKLFF.

The sample holds many counts of this clonotype. The V gene is TRBV7-2, the J gene TRBJ2-5; the D gene is possibly TRBD1 (5 bases). CDR1 is SGHTA, CDR2 FQGNSA, per germline. The V end lost 1 base, the J end lost 4 bases, and 13 bases lay between the germline ends. CDR3 size: 15 residues. The CDR3 DNA is TGTGCCAGCAGCTTAGGCTGGCAGGGTGCAGAGACCCAGTACTTC. This translates into CASSLGWQGAETQYF.